The clone carrying this T cell receptor beta chain showed up many times. The germline gene is not matched at one end of the junction; a read error may be the cause. There are 15 residues in the CDR3. The germline V gene has CDR1 LNHNV and CDR2 YYDKDF (reference sequence). This specimen comes from a study of early T cells in non-severe SARS-CoV-2 infection. Turning to the study itself: The input, bulk RNA from unsorted whole blood, was sequenced, and chains were unpaired.

TCRdb recomputed calls from the 5' RACE reads with MiXCR, one row per CDR3 protein. Of about 33,000 distinct CDR3 sequences in the sample, less than 5.5% are singletons; the top ten hold 12% to 15%. The origin of this receptor is an adult who was a healthcare worker with PCR-confirmed SARS-CoV-2 infection or an uninfected control (not recorded which). The sequenced sample consisted of whole blood. The J gene is TRBJ1-2, the V gene TRBV15; perhaps TRBD1 as D (5 bases). CDR3 nucleotides: TGTGCCACCAGCCGAGATTTACGGGGCACCTATGGCTACACCTTC. Translated, it gives CATSRDLRGTYGYTF. The full variable domain, in which reference TRBV15 and TRBJ1-2 provide the parts outside the CDR3, is DAMVIQNPRYQVTQFGKPVTLSCSQTLNHNVMYWYQQKSSQAPKLLFHYYDKDFNNEADTPDNFQSRRPNTSFCFLDIRSPGLGDTAMYLCATSRDLRGTYGYTFGSGTRLTVV.